Following are 15 T cell receptor beta chains from one sample sequenced in a study of CD8+ T cells in alopecia areata. The treatment was: oral pan-JAK inhibitor, 5-10 mg twice daily. The authors extracted RNA and reverse transcribed it into cDNA as the sequencing template. Generated by immunoSEQ multiplex PCR, the TCRdb table keeps only in-frame clones and is missing some. The sample holds about 120,000 clones, 53% seen once. The starting material was CD4+ T cells sorted from blood, obtained at week 4, from a patient treated with tofacitinib. The receptors come from a human donor with alopecia areata.

This clone was detected only a few times. The chain links TRBV6-5 to TRBJ1-5; D remains ambiguous. CDR3 size: 13 residues. Germline values: CDR1 MNHEY, CDR2 SVGAGI. The V gene lost 0 bases and the J gene lost 1 base, with 1 base spanning the gap. The CDR3 nucleotides are TGTGCCAGCAGTTACTCAAGCAATCAGCCCCAGCATTTT. It specifies CASSYSSNQPQHF.

This rearrangement joins TRBV29-1 to TRBJ1-1; no firm D call. Germline assignment: CDR1 SQVTM and CDR2 ANQGSEA. This CDR3 is 14 amino acids long. Trimming stripped 4 bases from V and 0 bases from J, with 12 bases between. The CDR3 DNA is TGCAGCGTTGGGAAGGCAGCCGTGAACACTGAAGCTTTCTTT. Protein product: CSVGKAAVNTEAFF.

The rearrangement uses TRBV5-6 and TRBJ1-1; weak D call: TRBD1 (6 bases). The germline V gene has CDR1 SGHDT and CDR2 YYEEEE. The CDR3 has 13 amino acids. V was trimmed by 6 bases and J by 8 bases, leaving 17 bases between them. CDR3 protein: CASTTWGHGEAFF. CDR3 in DNA: TGTGCCAGCACCACCTGGGGGCATGGAGAAGCTTTCTTT.

J is TRBJ1-1 and V is TRBV9; unclear D gene. V was trimmed by 4 bases and J by 0 bases, leaving 13 bases between them. Per the germline V gene, CDR1 is SGDLS and CDR2 is YYNGEE. This CDR3 has 15 residues. The CDR3 region has the DNA TGTGCCAGCAGCCCCCTCGGTGGTATGAACACTGAAGCTTTCTTT. Translating it yields CASSPLGGMNTEAFF.

The gene calls are TRBV19 and TRBJ2-7, with D unclear. V shed 3 bases and J shed 2 bases, with 11 bases lying between them. The CDR3 sequence is 14 residues long. Germline V gives CDR1 LNHDA, CDR2 SQIVND (reference sequence). As DNA, the CDR3 is TGTGCCAGTAGTATCGTCGGCAGAGCCTACGAGCAGTACTTC. Protein sequence: CASSIVGRAYEQYF.

The V gene is TRBV11-2, the J gene TRBJ2-7; D gene ambiguous. From germline, CDR1 is SGHAT and CDR2 FQNNGV. V was shortened by 4 bases and J by 3 bases, with 7 bases between the two germline ends. The CDR3 contains 12 residues. The CDR3 sequence is CASSSPGYEQYF. For the CDR3, the DNA is TGTGCCAGCAGCTCCCCGGGCTACGAGCAGTACTTC.

This clone was detected a few times. Distinct nucleotide sequences in the sample also encode this CDR3. The V gene is TRBV29-1, the J gene TRBJ2-3; D gene unclear. Germline V gives CDR1 SQVTM, CDR2 ANQGSEA. The V end lost 5 bases, the J end lost 4 bases, and 10 bases lay between the germline ends. This CDR3 has 12 residues. Here the CDR3 reads CSVLGSADTQYF. Here the CDR3 DNA reads TGCAGCGTTCTCGGTTCCGCAGATACGCAGTATTTT.

The chain links TRBV2 to TRBJ2-3; TRBD2 matches at 8 bases. The CDR3 totals 14 residues. J was trimmed by 2 bases and V by 9 bases; bases with no gene match: 7. CDR1 is SNHLY and CDR2 is FYNNEI in the germline V gene. The CDR3 region has the DNA TGTGCCAGTCGGGAGGGACGGATCACAGATACGCAGTATTTT. It translates to CASREGRITDTQYF.

The chain uses TRBV5-1 and TRBJ1-2; 7 nucleotides agree with TRBD1. The length of the CDR3 is 13 residues. Germline lookup yields CDR1 SGHRS and CDR2 YFSETQ. Trimming removed 3 bases from V and 8 bases from J; junction bases left unmatched: 7. The CDR3 sequence is CASSWQTGEGYTF. The CDR3 DNA is TGCGCCAGCAGCTGGCAAACAGGGGAGGGCTACACCTTC.

CDR3 loop: CASSYSGAAFF. Here the CDR3 DNA reads TGTGCCAGCAGTTACTCCGGGGCAGCTTTCTTT. The chain employs TRBV6-5 and TRBJ1-1, with D possibly matching TRBD1 (5 bases). CDR3 length: 11 amino acids. Trimming pared 0 bases from V and 10 bases from J, leaving 6 bases between. CDR1 and CDR2 (germline): MNHEY, SVGAGI.

The rearrangement joins TRBV7-2 to TRBJ2-4; 9 bases agree with TRBD2. The length of the CDR3 is 16 residues. V dropped 6 bases and J dropped 3; count of bases not matched to a gene: 9. CDR1 SGHTA and CDR2 FQGNSA come from the germline V gene. As DNA, the CDR3 is TGTGCCAGCAGGCTCGCGGGGGGGCGTGGCAAAAACATTCAGTACTTC. This sequence encodes CASRLAGGRGKNIQYF.

The chain links TRBV27 to TRBJ1-5; D remains unclear. V lost 2 bases to trimming and J lost 4 bases, with 9 bases between them. Germline lookup yields CDR1 MNHEY and CDR2 SMNVEV (reference sequence). The CDR3 spans 14 residues. CDR3 sequence: CASSLPGRNQPQHF. The DNA for the CDR3 is TGTGCCAGCAGTTTACCCGGCCGTAATCAGCCCCAGCATTTT.

At least ten counts were recorded for this clone. The chain uses TRBV7-2 and TRBJ1-1; 8 positions match TRBD1. V was clipped by 5 bases and J by 9 bases; unmatched bases: 14. CDR1 SGHTA and CDR2 FQGNSA come from the germline V gene. This CDR3 spans 15 amino acids. CDR3 loop: CASSPLGQGSDKAFF. For the CDR3, the DNA is TGTGCCAGCAGCCCACTTGGACAGGGTTCGGACAAAGCTTTCTTT.

CDR3 sequence: CASSVGRLAGVYEQYF. DNA of the CDR3: TGTGCCAGCAGCGTAGGGAGACTAGCGGGAGTCTACGAGCAGTACTTC. The V and J genes are TRBV9 and TRBJ2-7, with 12 bases fitting TRBD2. Germline values: CDR1 SGDLS, CDR2 YYNGEE. J was trimmed by 3 bases and V by 0 bases; bases with no gene match: 4. The CDR3 extends over 16 amino acids.

The chain couples TRBV27 to TRBJ1-2; TRBD1 matches at 9 bases. This CDR3 has 15 amino acids. Looked up from germline, CDR1 is MNHEY and CDR2 is SMNVEV (reference sequence). With V trimmed by 6 bases and J by 5 bases, 10 bases remained unmatched. CDR3 sequence reads: CASRRDRALPYGYTF. DNA of the CDR3: TGTGCCAGCAGGAGGGACAGGGCCTTACCATATGGCTACACCTTC.